These 26 T cell receptor beta chains came from one sample sequenced in a study of blood T cell repertoires in COVID-19. Sequencing used immunoSEQ multiplex PCR; TCRdb keeps in-frame clones, though not all of them. Of just over 300,000 clones listed, roughly 86% were seen once; the top ten hold 1.5% to 2%. The sequenced sample consisted of peripheral blood. Receptor source: a woman aged 25 to 45 with COVID-19, enrolled during active disease.

The chain carries TRBV14 and TRBJ1-4; 8 bases line up with TRBD1. The germline V gene has CDR1 SGHDN and CDR2 FVKESK. The CDR3 runs to 15 residues. J lost 6 bases, V lost 3 bases, and 6 bases had no gene match. CDR3 sequence (DNA): TGTGCCAGCAGCCAGATGGACAGGGTTGATGAAAAACTGTTTTTT. Amino acids: CASSQMDRVDEKLFF.

The chain has TRBV10-2 and TRBJ1-6; D is uncertain. Germline V lookup: CDR1 WSHSY, CDR2 SAAADI. The CDR3 is 14 residues long. The germline V and J ends were trimmed by 4 bases and 8 bases, with 12 bases remaining between them. The CDR3 nucleotides read TGCGCCAGCAGTGCGGGGAATGAGCATTCACCCCTCCACTTT. This sequence encodes CASSAGNEHSPLHF.

The genes are TRBV4-3 and TRBJ1-2; 7 bases agree with TRBD1. CDR1 LGHNA and CDR2 YSLEER come from the germline V gene. The V segment lost 0 bases and the J segment 4 bases; nucleotides outside the gene matches: 5. CDR3 length: 15 residues. The CDR3 bases are TGCGCCAGCAGCCAAGAGGACAGGAGCCTCTATGGCTACACCTTC. Protein: CASSQEDRSLYGYTF.

This clone has just one count. The V and J genes are TRBV7-2 and TRBJ1-3, with TRBD1 identical over 9 bases. J was trimmed by 4 bases and V by 1 base; bases with no gene match: 5. CDR1 is SGHTA and CDR2 is FQGNSA in the germline V gene. The CDR3 has 16 amino acids. The CDR3 loop reads CASSLGDRALGNTIYF. The CDR3 DNA is TGTGCCAGCAGCTTAGGGGACAGGGCTCTAGGAAACACCATATATTTT.

The CDR3 DNA reads TGTGCCAGTAGTCCTCAAACGGTGAAAAATGAAAAACTGTTTTTT. Amino acids: CASSPQTVKNEKLFF. J is TRBJ1-4 and V is TRBV19; no clear D. This CDR3 is built from 15 residues. CDR1 and CDR2 (germline): LNHDA, SQIVND (reference sequence). V lost 5 bases and J 5 bases, leaving 15 bases between the germline ends.

The chain combines TRBV2 with TRBJ1-5; D is unclear. With 3 bases removed from V and 2 bases from J, the gap between germline ends came to 11 bases. Germline assignment: CDR1 SNHLY and CDR2 FYNNEI. The CDR3 extends over 15 amino acids. This CDR3 is CASSDGVLGNQPQHF. The CDR3 DNA sequence: TGTGCCAGCAGTGATGGAGTGCTGGGCAATCAGCCCCAGCATTTT.

This clone was counted a single time. The rearrangement uses TRBV6-2 or TRBV6-3 and TRBJ2-7, with D perhaps matching TRBD1 (5 bases). Germline V gene lookup returns CDR1 MNHEY and CDR2 SVGEGT. CDR3 length equals 15 residues. The V end was cut by 0 bases, the J end by 0 bases, with 9 bases between. The CDR3 is CASSYSFDSSYEQYF. The CDR3, as DNA: TGTGCCAGCAGTTACTCGTTTGACAGCTCCTACGAGCAGTACTTC.

V and J are TRBV6-5 and TRBJ1-2, with no clear D. V lost 8 bases and J lost 8, with 15 bases in between. Per the germline V gene, CDR1 is MNHEY and CDR2 is SVGAGI. The CDR3 loop spans 12 amino acids. CDR3 in amino acids: CASASDDLGYTF. CDR3 DNA: TGTGCCAGCGCCTCGGATGACTTGGGCTACACCTTC.

V is TRBV2 and J is TRBJ1-1, with D perhaps TRBD1 (6 bases). V was clipped by 7 bases and J by 0 bases, with 12 bases between them. The CDR3 has 14 residues. The germline CDR1 and CDR2 sequences are SNHLY and FYNNEI. CDR3 in DNA: TGTGCCAGCACCGGACAGATAATGAACACTGAAGCTTTCTTT. Translated, it gives CASTGQIMNTEAFF.

The chain recombines TRBV7-9 with TRBJ1-4; weak D call: TRBD1 (6 bases). This CDR3 contains 14 residues. V lost 5 bases, J lost 9 bases, and 16 bases lay in between. Germline loops: CDR1 SEHNR, CDR2 FQNEAQ (reference sequence). The CDR3: CASSRQVPGQKLFF. The CDR3 bases are TGTGCCAGCAGCCGACAGGTCCCGGGACAAAAACTGTTTTTT.

V is TRBV6-6 and J is TRBJ1-5, with TRBD1 matching over 7 bases. Per germline, CDR1 MNHNY and CDR2 SVGAGI (reference sequence). J gave up 3 bases and V 2 bases, and 7 bases lay outside the gene matches. This CDR3 contains 16 residues. The CDR3 sequence: CASSYEVRGNNQPQHF. As DNA, the CDR3 is TGTGCCAGCAGTTACGAGGTCAGGGGGAACAATCAGCCCCAGCATTTT.

J is TRBJ2-3 and V is TRBV10-3; D is possibly TRBD2 (5 bases). The CDR3 length is 15 residues. With 3 bases removed from V and 0 bases from J, the gap between germline ends came to 10 bases. Germline CDR1 ENHRY, CDR2 SYGVKD. CDR3 amino acids: CAISDRGGSTDTQYF. DNA for the CDR3: TGTGCCATCAGTGACCGGGGTGGTAGCACAGATACGCAGTATTTT.

The chain is built from TRBV14 and TRBJ1-5, with D tentatively TRBD1 (5 bases). This CDR3 is 16 amino acids long. V was trimmed by 0 bases and J by 7 bases, leaving 16 bases between them. CDR1 is SGHDN and CDR2 is FVKESK in the germline V gene. CDR3 bases: TGTGCCAGCAGCCAAGATAAAGGGGCCTTGGGGCAGCCCCAGCATTTT. Its protein is CASSQDKGALGQPQHF. The complete variable domain, with remaining parts taken from reference TRBV14 and TRBJ1-5, reads EAGVTQFPSHSVIEKGQTVTLRCDPISGHDNLYWYRRVMGKEIKFLLHFVKESKQDESGMPNNRFLAERTGGTYSTLKVQPAELEDSGVYFCASSQDKGALGQPQHFGDGTRLSIL.

The V gene is TRBV6-6, the J gene TRBJ1-5; 11 bases agree with TRBD1. The CDR3 consists of 16 residues. Germline V gives CDR1 MNHNY, CDR2 SVGAGI (reference sequence). V shed 4 bases, J shed 2 bases, and the junction held 4 bases outside the gene matches. The CDR3 DNA reads TGTGCCAGCAGTTCCGGACAGGGGGCTGGCAATCAGCCCCAGCATTTT. Translating it yields CASSSGQGAGNQPQHF.

The chain employs TRBV5-6 and TRBJ2-3, with D possibly TRBD2 on 5 matching bases. Germline CDR1 is SGHDT and CDR2 is YYEEEE. Trimming took off 0 bases at V and 9 bases at J, with 8 bases between the two ends. The CDR3 has 12 amino acids. In DNA form, the CDR3 reads TGTGCCAGCAGCTTGGTTTCGGGAACGCAGTATTTT. It is translated as CASSLVSGTQYF. Using reference TRBV5-6 and TRBJ2-3 for the parts outside the CDR3, the full variable domain is DAGVTQSPTHLIKTRGQQVTLRCSPKSGHDTVSWYQQALGQGPQFIFQYYEEEERQRGNFPDRFSGHQFPNYSSELNVNALLLGDSALYLCASSLVSGTQYFGPGTRLTVL.

V is TRBV7-2 and J is TRBJ1-2; weak D call: TRBD1 (5 bases). With 5 bases removed from V and 0 bases from J, the gap between germline ends came to 10 bases. Germline CDR1 is SGHTA and CDR2 is FQGNSA. The CDR3 spans 14 residues. The CDR3 coding sequence is TGTGCCAGCAGCCGGGCAGGGCCTAACTATGGCTACACCTTC. Its translation: CASSRAGPNYGYTF.

The gene calls are TRBV3-1 (or the pseudogene TRBV3-2) and TRBJ1-2; 10 nucleotides agree with TRBD1. CDR3 length: 14 amino acids. Losses at the gene ends were 8 bases for V and 6 bases for J; bases not matched to a gene: 9. Germline CDR1 LGHDT, CDR2 YNNKEL (reference sequence). The CDR3 DNA sequence: TGTGCCAGCGGAACCGGGACAGGGGTGGATGGCTACACCTTC. This encodes CASGTGTGVDGYTF.

The rearrangement uses TRBV5-5 and TRBJ1-2; 10 nucleotides match TRBD1. The CDR3 is made up of 16 amino acids. The germline V gene encodes CDR1 SGHKS and CDR2 YYEKEE (reference sequence). Unmatched junction bases numbered 7, after V lost 4 bases and J lost 1 base. The CDR3, as DNA: TGTGCCAGCAGCGGGGGGACAGGGGATATTAACTATGGCTACACCTTC. It encodes CASSGGTGDINYGYTF.

The chain joins TRBV6-5 to TRBJ1-2; 8 bases fit TRBD1. Germline CDR1 MNHEY, CDR2 SVGAGI. This CDR3 has 15 amino acids. V lost 4 bases and J lost 5; bases outside the gene matches: 9. CDR3 bases: TGTGCCAGCAGTTCAAACGACAGGGGCATTTATGGCTACACCTTC. Amino acids: CASSSNDRGIYGYTF.

V usage is TRBV18 and J usage is TRBJ1-2; possibly TRBD1 for D (6 bases). Germline CDR1 KGHSH, CDR2 LQKENI. V was trimmed by 3 bases and J by 6 bases, leaving 11 bases between them. CDR3 length: 13 residues. CDR3 bases: TGTGCCAGCTCACCGGCAGGGGAAGATGGCTACACCTTC. It translates to CASSPAGEDGYTF.

The rearrangement uses TRBV2 and TRBJ2-1; a weak D match, TRBD2 (6 bases). Germline values: CDR1 SNHLY, CDR2 FYNNEI. V was cut by 8 bases and J by 7 bases, with 9 bases left in between. The length of the CDR3 is 11 residues. The CDR3 is CASWGGNEQFF. The DNA for the CDR3 is TGTGCCAGCTGGGGAGGAAATGAGCAGTTCTTC. Looking up the rest from reference TRBV2 and TRBJ2-1 gives the full variable domain: EPEVTQTPSHQVTQMGQEVILRCVPISNHLYFYWYRQILGQKVEFLVSFYNNEISEKSEIFDDQFSVERPDGSNFTLKIRSTKLEDSAMYFCASWGGNEQFFGPGTRLTVL.

In this sample, this clone turned up once. V and J are TRBV7-8 and TRBJ2-1, with 7 bases that match TRBD1. CDR1 and CDR2 from the germline V gene are SGHVS and FQNEAQ. This CDR3 is 15 amino acids long. The V segment lost 3 bases and the J segment 3 bases; nucleotides outside the gene matches: 5. This CDR3 is CASSLGQRFYNEQFF. CDR3 DNA: TGTGCCAGCAGCTTGGGACAGAGATTCTACAATGAGCAGTTCTTC. Full variable domain (missing parts from reference TRBV7-8 and TRBJ2-1): GAGVSQSPRYKVAKRGQDVALRCDPISGHVSLFWYQQALGQGPEFLTYFQNEAQLDKSGLPSDRFFAERPEGSVSTLKIQRTQQEDSAVYLCASSLGQRFYNEQFFGPGTRLTVL.

The chain carries TRBV2 and TRBJ1-4; tentative D call: TRBD1 (5 bases). The CDR3 is 15 residues long. The germline CDR1 and CDR2 sequences are SNHLY and FYNNEI. V was clipped by 4 bases and J by 5 bases, with 14 bases between them. In DNA form, the CDR3 reads TGTGCCAGCAGTGTAAATGAAGGGGCGAATGAAAAACTGTTTTTT. This sequence encodes CASSVNEGANEKLFF.

The chain joins TRBV11-2 to TRBJ2-3; 7 bases line up with TRBD2. Trimming at V came to 5 bases and at J to 2 bases, leaving 10 bases not matched to a gene. The CDR3 has 16 amino acids. CDR1 and CDR2 (germline): SGHAT, FQNNGV. CDR3 in amino acids: CASSPGPSGNTDTQYF. DNA for the CDR3: TGTGCCAGCAGCCCAGGCCCTAGCGGTAACACAGATACGCAGTATTTT.

This sequence joins TRBV10-3 and TRBJ1-3, with D possibly matching TRBD1 (6 bases). The CDR3 covers 15 residues. The V end lost 3 bases, the J end lost 0 bases, and 9 bases lay between the germline ends. Germline V gene data show CDR1 as ENHRY and CDR2 as SYGVKD. The CDR3 DNA follows: TGTGCCATCAGTGACACAGGGTACTCTGGAAACACCATATATTTT. This translates into CAISDTGYSGNTIYF.

This clone was seen a single time. The CDR3 DNA follows: TGTGCCAGTAGTGCCGAGTATAATTCACCCCTCCACTTT. Residues: CASSAEYNSPLHF. The chain combines TRBV19 with TRBJ1-6; D is unclear. Deletions cut 5 bases from V and 4 bases from J, with 6 bases between. CDR1 and CDR2 from the germline V gene are LNHDA and SQIVND (reference sequence). The CDR3 totals 13 residues. Based on the CDR3 plus reference TRBV19 and TRBJ1-6, the full variable domain is DGGITQSPKYLFRKEGQNVTLSCEQNLNHDAMYWYRQDPGQGLRLIYYSQIVNDFQKGDIAEGYSVSREKKESFPLTVTSAQKNPTAFYLCASSAEYNSPLHFGNGTRLTVT.